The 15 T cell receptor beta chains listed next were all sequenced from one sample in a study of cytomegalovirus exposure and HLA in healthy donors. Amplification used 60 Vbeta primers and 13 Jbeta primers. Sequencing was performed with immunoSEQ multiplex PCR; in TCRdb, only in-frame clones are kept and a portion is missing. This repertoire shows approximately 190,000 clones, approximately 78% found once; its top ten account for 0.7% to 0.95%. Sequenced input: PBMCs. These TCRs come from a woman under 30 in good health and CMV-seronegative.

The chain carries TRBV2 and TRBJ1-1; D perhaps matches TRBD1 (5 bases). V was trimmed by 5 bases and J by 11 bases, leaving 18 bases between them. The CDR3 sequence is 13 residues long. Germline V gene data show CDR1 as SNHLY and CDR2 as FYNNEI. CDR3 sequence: CASSHSNRKGAFF. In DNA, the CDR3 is TGTGCCAGCAGTCATAGTAATCGAAAGGGGGCTTTCTTT.

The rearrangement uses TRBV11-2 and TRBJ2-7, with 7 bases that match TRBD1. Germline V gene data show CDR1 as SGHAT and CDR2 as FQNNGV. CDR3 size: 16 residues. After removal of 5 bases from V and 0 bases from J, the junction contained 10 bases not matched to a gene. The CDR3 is CASSQVFGTDSYEQYF. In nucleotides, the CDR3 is TGTGCCAGCAGCCAAGTTTTCGGGACAGACTCCTACGAGCAGTACTTC.

The CDR3 is CASSLEFYTEAFF. The CDR3 coding sequence is TGTGCCAGCAGCTTAGAATTCTACACTGAAGCTTTCTTT. The rearrangement links TRBV7-8 to TRBJ1-1; D uncertain. Germline V CDR1 and CDR2: SGHVS, FQNEAQ. V lost 1 base, J lost 3 bases, and 6 bases lay in between. This CDR3 has 13 residues. The variable domain in full, with the rest retrieved from reference TRBV7-8 and TRBJ1-1, is GAGVSQSPRYKVAKRGQDVALRCDPISGHVSLFWYQQALGQGPEFLTYFQNEAQLDKSGLPSDRFFAERPEGSVSTLKIQRTQQEDSAVYLCASSLEFYTEAFFGQGTRLTVV.

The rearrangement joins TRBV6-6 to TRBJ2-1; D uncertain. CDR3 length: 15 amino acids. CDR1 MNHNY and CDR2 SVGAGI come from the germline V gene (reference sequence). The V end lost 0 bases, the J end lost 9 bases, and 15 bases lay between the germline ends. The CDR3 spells CASSYSPPSRGEQFF. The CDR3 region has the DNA TGTGCCAGCAGTTACTCGCCACCGTCGCGTGGTGAGCAGTTCTTC.

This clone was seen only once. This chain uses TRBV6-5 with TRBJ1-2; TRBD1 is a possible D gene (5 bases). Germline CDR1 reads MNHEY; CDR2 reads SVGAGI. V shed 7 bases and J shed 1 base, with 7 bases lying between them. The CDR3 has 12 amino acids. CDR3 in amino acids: CASKQGNYGYTF. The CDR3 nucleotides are TGTGCCAGCAAGCAGGGTAACTATGGCTACACCTTC.

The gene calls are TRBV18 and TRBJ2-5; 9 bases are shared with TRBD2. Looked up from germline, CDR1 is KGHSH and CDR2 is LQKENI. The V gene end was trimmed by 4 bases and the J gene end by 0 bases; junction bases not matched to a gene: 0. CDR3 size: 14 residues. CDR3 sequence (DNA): TGTGCCAGCTCACGACTAGCGGACCAAGAGACCCAGTACTTC. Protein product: CASSRLADQETQYF. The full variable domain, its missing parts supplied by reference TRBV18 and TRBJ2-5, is NAGVMQNPRHLVRRRGQEARLRCSPMKGHSHVYWYRQLPEEGLKFMVYLQKENIIDESGMPKERFSAEFPKEGPSILRIQQVVRGDSAAYFCASSRLADQETQYFGPGTRLLVL.

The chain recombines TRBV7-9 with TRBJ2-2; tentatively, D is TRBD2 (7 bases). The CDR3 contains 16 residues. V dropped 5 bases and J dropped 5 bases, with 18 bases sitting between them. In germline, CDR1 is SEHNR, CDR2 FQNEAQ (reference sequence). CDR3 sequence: CASSATGGPSTGELFF. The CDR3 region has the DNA TGTGCCAGCAGCGCGACCGGGGGGCCTTCGACCGGGGAGCTGTTTTTT.

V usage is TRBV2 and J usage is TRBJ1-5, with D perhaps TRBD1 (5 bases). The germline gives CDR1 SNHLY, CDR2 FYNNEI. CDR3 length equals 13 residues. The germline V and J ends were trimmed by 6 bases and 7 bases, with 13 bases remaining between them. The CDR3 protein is CASSRTGVQPQHF. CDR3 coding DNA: TGTGCCAGCAGCCGAACGGGGGTACAGCCCCAGCATTTT.

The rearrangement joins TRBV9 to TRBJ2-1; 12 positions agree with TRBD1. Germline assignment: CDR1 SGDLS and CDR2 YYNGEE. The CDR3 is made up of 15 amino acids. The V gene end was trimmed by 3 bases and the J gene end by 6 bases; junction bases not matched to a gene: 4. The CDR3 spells CASSAGQGASNEQFF. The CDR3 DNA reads TGTGCCAGCAGCGCGGGACAGGGGGCCTCCAATGAGCAGTTCTTC. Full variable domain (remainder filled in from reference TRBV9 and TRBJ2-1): DSGVTQTPKHLITATGQRVTLRCSPRSGDLSVYWYQQSLDQGLQFLIQYYNGEERAKGNILERFSAQQFPDLHSELNLSSLELGDSALYFCASSAGQGASNEQFFGPGTRLTVL.

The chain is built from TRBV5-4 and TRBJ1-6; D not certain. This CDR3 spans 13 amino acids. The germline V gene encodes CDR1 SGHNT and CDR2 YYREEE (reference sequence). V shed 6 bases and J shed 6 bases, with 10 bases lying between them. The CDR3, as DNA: TGTGCCAGCACTCCTCAAGCTAATTCACCCCTCCACTTT. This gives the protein CASTPQANSPLHF.

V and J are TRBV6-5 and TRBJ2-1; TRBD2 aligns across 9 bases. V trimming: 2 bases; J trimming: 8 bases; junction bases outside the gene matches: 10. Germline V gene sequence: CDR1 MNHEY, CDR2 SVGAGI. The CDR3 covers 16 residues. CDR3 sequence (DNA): TGTGCCAGCAGTTACACCGTTGCGGGGGGGCCCTATGAGCAGTTCTTC. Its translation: CASSYTVAGGPYEQFF.

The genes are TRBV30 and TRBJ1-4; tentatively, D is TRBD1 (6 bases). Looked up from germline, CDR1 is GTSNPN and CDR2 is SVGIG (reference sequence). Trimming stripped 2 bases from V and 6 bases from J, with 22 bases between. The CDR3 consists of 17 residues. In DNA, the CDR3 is TGTGCCTGGAGTCATAACTCCGTCGACAGGAGCTATGAAAAACTGTTTTTT. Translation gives CAWSHNSVDRSYEKLFF.

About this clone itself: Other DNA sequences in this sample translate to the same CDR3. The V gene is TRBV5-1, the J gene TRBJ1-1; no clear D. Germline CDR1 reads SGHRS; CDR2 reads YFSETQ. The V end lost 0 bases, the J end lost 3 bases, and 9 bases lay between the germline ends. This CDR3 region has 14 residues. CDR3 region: CASSLGTGHTEAFF. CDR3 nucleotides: TGCGCCAGCAGCTTGGGCACGGGTCACACTGAAGCTTTCTTT.

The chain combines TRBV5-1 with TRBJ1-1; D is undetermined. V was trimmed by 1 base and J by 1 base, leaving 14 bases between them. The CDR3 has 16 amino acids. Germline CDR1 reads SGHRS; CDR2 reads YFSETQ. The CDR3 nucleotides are TGCGCCAGCAGCTTGACAATCGGACTTCAGAACACTGAAGCTTTCTTT. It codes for CASSLTIGLQNTEAFF.

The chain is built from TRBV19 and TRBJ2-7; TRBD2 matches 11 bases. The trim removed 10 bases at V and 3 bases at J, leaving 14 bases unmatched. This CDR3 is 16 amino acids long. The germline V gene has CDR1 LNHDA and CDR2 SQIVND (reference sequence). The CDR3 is CATSQLAGEVGYEQYF. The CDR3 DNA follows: TGTGCCACTTCGCAACTAGCGGGAGAAGTCGGCTACGAGCAGTACTTC. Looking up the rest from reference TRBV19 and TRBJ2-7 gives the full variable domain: DGGITQSPKYLFRKEGQNVTLSCEQNLNHDAMYWYRQDPGQGLRLIYYSQIVNDFQKGDIAEGYSVSREKKESFPLTVTSAQKNPTAFYLCATSQLAGEVGYEQYFGPGTRLTVT.